The rows below give T cell receptor beta chains drawn from one sample of a study of T cell repertoires in cytomegalovirus infection. Antigens for these TCRs are unknown. TCRdb called the reads again in MiXCR, with one record for every CDR3 protein. In the table there are under 350,000 distinct CDR3 sequences, 20% to 25% of which are singletons. Sequenced material: cultured PBMCs, taken from culture after CMV antigen stimulation. The receptors here all came from a human donor in good health (CMV status not recorded). Some clones in this sample may be carry-over from other donors' samples. Both conserved end residues are part of each CDR3. Fields, in order: V gene, clone size, D gene, J gene, CDR3 DNA, CDR3 protein. A D gene is named only where the DNA matches it firmly. Rows may omit the clone size; those that give it use once, few, many or a size class.

TRBV12-3/TRBV12-4,few,.,TRBJ2-1,TGTGCCAGCAGTTTGGGCTCCTCCGACAATGAGCAGTTCTTC,CASSLGSSDNEQFF
TRBV2,.,.,TRBJ2-3,TGTGCCAGCAGTGCCAGCGTGGCTAGCACAGATACGCAGTATTTT,CASSASVASTDTQYF
TRBV9,.,.,TRBJ2-3,TGTGCCAGCAGCGCTAGCGTATCTAGCACAGATACGCAGTATTTT,CASSASVSSTDTQYF
TRBV20-1,.,.,TRBJ2-7,TGCAGTGCTAGATTTCTAGCTGTGGGAGAGCAGTACTTC,CSARFLAVGEQYF
TRBV11-2,few,.,TRBJ2-5,TGTGCCAGCAGCTTAGAAGGGCGGGGCAGGGGTGGAATAGAGACCCAGTACTTC,CASSLEGRGRGGIETQYF
TRBV7-2,many,.,TRBJ2-3,TGTGCCAGCAGCCCCGGGGGCGGAGATACGCAGTATTTT,CASSPGGGDTQYF
TRBV7-2,many,.,TRBJ2-7,TGTGCCAGCAGCTTCCTGACTAGCTACGAGCAGTACTTC,CASSFLTSYEQYF
TRBV11-2,few,.,TRBJ2-1,TGTGCCAGCAGCTTCGGAACCGGGACGGAGCAGTTCTTC,CASSFGTGTEQFF
TRBV7-8,many,.,TRBJ2-7,TGTGCCAGCAGCTTAATGCGGATAGCATCCTCCGAGCAGTACTTC,CASSLMRIASSEQYF
TRBV3-1,.,.,TRBJ2-7,TGTGCCAGCAGCCGGGACACTTATTACGAGCAGTACTTC,CASSRDTYYEQYF
TRBV19,few,.,TRBJ2-2,TGTGCCAGTACCCTCTTTAACGGGGAGCTGTTTTTT,CASTLFNGELFF
TRBV12-3/TRBV12-4,.,.,TRBJ2-3,TGTGCCAGCCGCCTGGAAAAGGATACGCAGTATTTT,CASRLEKDTQYF
TRBV7-2,many,.,TRBJ1-1,TGTGCCAGCACAAAGACTCAAACAGAGTTGAACACTGAAGCTTTCTTT,CASTKTQTELNTEAFF
TRBV11-2,many,TRBD1,TRBJ1-1,TGTGCCAGCAGCCTGACAGGGGGAAACACTGAAGCTTTCTTT,CASSLTGGNTEAFF
TRBV4-2,.,TRBD1,TRBJ2-7,TGTGCCAGCAGCCGGGACAGGGGGAGCGACGAGCAGTACTTC,CASSRDRGSDEQYF
TRBV12-3/TRBV12-4,few,.,TRBJ2-4,TGTGCCAGCAGTTTACCCCACCGCTCTGGCAGCAAAAACATTCAGTACTTC,CASSLPHRSGSKNIQYF
TRBV12-3/TRBV12-4,many,.,TRBJ2-2,TGTGCCAGCAGCTTAACCAGCGGCACCGGGGAGCTGTTTTTT,CASSLTSGTGELFF
TRBV24-1,.,TRBD2,TRBJ2-3,TGTGCCACCAGTGACAATGGACTAGAGCGCACAGATACGCAGTATTTT,CATSDNGLERTDTQYF
TRBV7-2,many,.,TRBJ1-1,TGTGCCAGCAGCTTCAAAGAACAAGCTTTCTTT,CASSFKEQAFF
TRBV20-1,once,.,TRBJ2-7,TGCAGTGCTAGGAGGTTCGGGAACTCCTACGAGCAGTACTTC,CSARRFGNSYEQYF
TRBV7-2,.,.,TRBJ2-3,TGTGCCAGCAGCTTAGCTCCAGCAGCAGATACGCAGTATTTT,CASSLAPAADTQYF
TRBV7-8,few,.,TRBJ2-7,TGTGCCAGCAGCCTCGAATGGCACGAGCAGTACTTC,CASSLEWHEQYF
TRBV7-6,.,.,TRBJ2-5,TGTGCCAGCAGCTCTATGGGGGTTCAAGAGACCCAGTACTTC,CASSSMGVQETQYF
TRBV5-1,.,.,TRBJ1-2,TGCGCCAGCAGGACAGGACTATCTAACTATGGCTACACCTTC,CASRTGLSNYGYTF
TRBV7-6,many,TRBD2,TRBJ2-2,TGTGCCAGCAGCGCTAGACTAGCGGGAGACCTCGGGGAGCTGTTTTTT,CASSARLAGDLGELFF
TRBV12-3/TRBV12-4,many,TRBD2,TRBJ2-1,TGTGCCAGCAGCACTAGCGGGAGCTTCGATGAGCAGTTCTTC,CASSTSGSFDEQFF
TRBV19,.,.,TRBJ1-2,TGTGCCAGTAGTCAGACGGTCTATGGCTACACCTTC,CASSQTVYGYTF
TRBV4-3,few,.,TRBJ2-4,TGCGCCAGCAGCCAAGAAGGAAGCGTAGCCAAAAACATTCAGTACTTC,CASSQEGSVAKNIQYF
TRBV7-9,.,.,TRBJ1-1,TGTGCCAGCAGCTTAGGGGGGGGGGACGGCACTGAAGCTTTCTTT,CASSLGGGDGTEAFF
TRBV2,.,TRBD2,TRBJ2-3,TGTGCCAGCACTCTAGCGGGAGGGTTTTCAGATACGCAGTATTTT,CASTLAGGFSDTQYF
TRBV18,.,TRBD2,TRBJ2-5,TGTGCCAGCTCACCTAGCGGGCCCATGAACCAAGAGACCCAGTACTTC,CASSPSGPMNQETQYF
TRBV7-2,.,.,TRBJ1-2,TGTGCCAGCAGCCAACAGGGTACTGGCTACACCTTC,CASSQQGTGYTF
TRBV6-6,.,.,TRBJ1-5,TGTGCCAGCAGCCCTTCGACAAGGGGGAATCAGCCCCAGCATTTT,CASSPSTRGNQPQHF
TRBV6-2/TRBV6-3,.,TRBD2,TRBJ2-7,TGTGCCAGCCAGTCGGGAGGCTCCTACGAGCAGTACTTC,CASQSGGSYEQYF
TRBV20-1,.,.,TRBJ2-5,TGCAGTGCTCTGGGGGTCGAAGAGACCCAGTACTTC,CSALGVEETQYF
TRBV29-1,.,.,TRBJ2-7,TGCAGCGTATCTAGCGACCGAACCTACGAGCAGTACTTC,CSVSSDRTYEQYF
TRBV7-2,medium-sized,.,TRBJ1-1,TGTGCCAGCAGCCAGGGTCGGACTGAAGCTTTCTTT,CASSQGRTEAFF
TRBV28,.,.,TRBJ1-4,TGTGCCAGCAGTCGGACGGACTTGAATGAAAAACTGTTTTTT,CASSRTDLNEKLFF
TRBV12-3/TRBV12-4,once,.,TRBJ2-5,TGTGCCAGCTTGGGACCTAGGCACACCCCGGGAGAGACCCAGTACTTC,CASLGPRHTPGETQYF
TRBV6-4,few,.,TRBJ2-3,TGTGCCAGCAGTGGCGGGAGCACAGATACGCAGTATTTT,CASSGGSTDTQYF
TRBV15,.,.,TRBJ2-3,TGTGCCACCAGCTCCCGGGACACCAAAGGAGGTACGCAGTATTTT,CATSSRDTKGGTQYF
TRBV25-1,few,TRBD1,TRBJ1-3,TGTGCCAGCAGACCGGGACAGGGGCCCAATCGGGACACCATATATTTT,CASRPGQGPNRDTIYF
TRBV11-1,.,.,TRBJ2-3,TGTGCCAGCAGCTTAGAGGTTTCGGGGCAGGGATCGGCAGATACGCAGTATTTT,CASSLEVSGQGSADTQYF
TRBV7-2,many,.,TRBJ1-1,TGTGCCAGTGGCCGAGGAACAGGCCTGACTGAAGCTTTCTTT,CASGRGTGLTEAFF
TRBV12-3/TRBV12-4,many,.,TRBJ1-5,TGTGCCAGCAGTTTAAACGGGGTCGGACAGCCCCAGCATTTT,CASSLNGVGQPQHF
TRBV7-2,.,.,TRBJ2-1,TGTGCCAGCAGCTCTACCCGGGGTTTATACAATGAGCAGTTCTTC,CASSSTRGLYNEQFF
TRBV7-8,.,.,TRBJ2-5,TGTGCCAGCAGCTTAGCGGGGGGTTCCTTGGGGACCCAGTACTTC,CASSLAGGSLGTQYF
TRBV7-9,few,.,TRBJ1-5,TGTGCCAGCAGCCCCGTAGGGAGCAATCAGCCCCAGCATTTT,CASSPVGSNQPQHF
TRBV7-2,many,TRBD2,TRBJ2-5,TGTGCCAGCAGCGGACTAGCGGGACTCCAAGAGACCCAGTACTTC,CASSGLAGLQETQYF
TRBV6-2/TRBV6-3,few,.,TRBJ1-1,TGTGCCAGCAGACCCTGGGAGAACACTGAAGCTTTCTTT,CASRPWENTEAFF
TRBV7-2,few,.,TRBJ2-7,TGTGCCAGCAGCTCGGGCGGGGGCGTGACTTACGAGCAGTACTTC,CASSSGGGVTYEQYF
TRBV6-2/TRBV6-3,few,TRBD1,TRBJ1-2,TGTGCCAGCAGAGTTCGGGACAGACCCAACTATGGCTACACCTTC,CASRVRDRPNYGYTF
TRBV6-2/TRBV6-3,.,.,TRBJ2-2,TGTGCCAGCCAGGGGAAGACGAACACCGGGGAGCTGTTTTTT,CASQGKTNTGELFF
TRBV6-1,.,.,TRBJ1-5,TGTGCCAGCAGTGAAGTAGGGGTAAATCAGCCCCAGCATTTT,CASSEVGVNQPQHF
TRBV6-2/TRBV6-3,.,.,TRBJ1-5,TGTGCCAGCAGTTACGTAGGGGACCAGCCCCAGCATTTT,CASSYVGDQPQHF
TRBV14,few,.,TRBJ2-1,TGTGCCAGCAGCCAGGTTGGGCGGGGAACCTACAATGAGCAGTTCTTC,CASSQVGRGTYNEQFF
TRBV24-1,.,.,TRBJ1-5,TGTGCCACCAGCGGGGAGACCGACAATCAGCCCCAGCATTTT,CATSGETDNQPQHF
TRBV20-1,few,.,TRBJ2-3,TGCAGTGTCTTCCCCAGCGGGGATACGCAGTATTTT,CSVFPSGDTQYF